What follows describes a single T cell receptor beta chain. Time point defined: peripheral blood 6 weeks after treatment start. Patients suffered from locally advanced or metastatic urothelial carcinoma. Patients yielded 1 to 8 samples each, pretreatment and on-treatment. This entry comes from a study of PD-L1 blockade in urothelial cancer. V lost 6 bases to trimming and J lost 6 bases; unmatched junction nucleotides: 12. The CDR3 spans 16 residues. Germline loops: CDR1 LNHDA, CDR2 SQIVND (reference sequence). The protocol was immunoSEQ multiplex PCR, while the TCRdb copy is restricted to in-frame clones and leaves out a portion. The profile shows tens of thousands of clones, about 88% of them singletons.

This clonotype originated in a man in his 60s with urothelial cancer. The chain joins TRBV19 to TRBJ2-1; 9 nucleotides agree with TRBD2. The starting material was PBMCs, obtained around atezolizumab (anti-PD-L1) treatment. This chain's CDR3 is CASSRSGLAGPNEQFF. The CDR3 DNA reads TGTGCCAGTAGCAGGAGTGGGCTAGCGGGACCCAATGAGCAGTTCTTC.